The clone carrying this T cell receptor beta chain has only one observation. Its antigen remains unidentified. Patients included in sequencing had previously demonstrated CD8+CD57+ cell expansion by flow cytometry. The data derive from a study of CD8+CD57+ T cells in acquired aplastic anemia. Overall study context: DNA recovered from sorted CD4+ and CD8+ cells had a mean of approximately 3.2 ug.

Trimming removed 8 bases at V and 0 bases at J, with 17 bases between. The CDR3 loop spans 15 amino acids. From germline, CDR1 is SNHLY and CDR2 FYNNEI. CDR3 and TCR beta VDJ profiling relied on genomic DNA as the template. TCRdb re-derived calls from the reads in MiXCR, one entry per CDR3 protein. The data contain some 200,000 distinct CDR3 sequences, roughly 60% of them singletons. Whole-study findings and limits: Between patients and controls, CD8+ Simpson's diversity did not vary significantly.

Sequencing was done on a sample of sorted CD4+, CD8+, or CD8+CD57+ T cells (not recorded which) from PBMCs. V gene TRBV2 combines with J gene TRBJ2-7, with D possibly being TRBD2 (6 bases). The receptor was isolated from a human donor with aplastic anemia. This chain's CDR3 is CASRPGLTSSYEQYF. In DNA, the CDR3 is TGTGCCAGCCGCCCGGGACTCACGAGCTCCTACGAGCAGTACTTC.